Listed below are T cell receptor beta chains from one sample, sequenced in a study of blood T cell repertoires in COVID-19. Data came from immunoSEQ multiplex PCR; TCRdb stores just in-frame clones and leaves some out. The table records 150,000 to 200,000 clones, approximately 80% of them present only once. The sample consisted of peripheral blood. The receptor set was obtained from a human donor in a cohort sampled during active COVID-19. The conserved cysteine and the conserved F or W are not part of the CDR3 here. D genes are given only for firm matches.

v_gene: TRBV19; d_gene: TRBD1; j_gene: TRBJ2-7; CDR3aa: ASQPGQGINEQY
v_gene: TRBV6-5; d_gene: .; j_gene: TRBJ2-3; CDR3aa: ASTESSGTDTQY
v_gene: TRBV7-2; d_gene: TRBD2; j_gene: TRBJ2-1; CDR3aa: ASSGTSGSRGNEQF
v_gene: TRBV30; d_gene: .; j_gene: TRBJ2-7; CDR3aa: AWRGQLPLSYEQY
v_gene: TRBV5-1; d_gene: .; j_gene: TRBJ2-7; CDR3aa: ASSLDYPYEQY
v_gene: TRBV6-6; d_gene: TRBD1; j_gene: TRBJ1-1; CDR3aa: ASSLRTGWVNTEAF
v_gene: TRBV9; d_gene: .; j_gene: TRBJ2-7; CDR3aa: ASSVGTVGLYEQY
v_gene: TRBV24-1; d_gene: TRBD2; j_gene: TRBJ2-3; CDR3aa: ATSDTVTSGTYTDTQY
v_gene: TRBV5-1; d_gene: .; j_gene: TRBJ2-5; CDR3aa: ASSLLPGRETQY
v_gene: TRBV7-8; d_gene: TRBD2; j_gene: TRBJ2-2; CDR3aa: ASRLRNSGRNTGELF
v_gene: TRBV6-1; d_gene: .; j_gene: TRBJ1-5; CDR3aa: ASSDQGLGLSQPQH
v_gene: TRBV4-1; d_gene: TRBD1; j_gene: TRBJ2-7; CDR3aa: ASSQEGQGALYEQY
v_gene: TRBV7-2; d_gene: .; j_gene: TRBJ1-5; CDR3aa: ASSLNQGRAQPQH
v_gene: TRBV4-3; d_gene: TRBD2; j_gene: TRBJ2-1; CDR3aa: ASSQEGLAGRDNEQF
v_gene: TRBV5-5; d_gene: TRBD1; j_gene: TRBJ1-2; CDR3aa: ASSYGTGTNYGYT
v_gene: TRBV28; d_gene: TRBD1; j_gene: TRBJ2-3; CDR3aa: ASSPPRGQGADTQY
v_gene: TRBV2; d_gene: .; j_gene: TRBJ1-5; CDR3aa: ASSEGQVRDQPQH
v_gene: TRBV4-3; d_gene: TRBD1; j_gene: TRBJ1-2; CDR3aa: ASSQEETGGSYT
v_gene: TRBV19; d_gene: TRBD1; j_gene: TRBJ2-7; CDR3aa: ASSITTGAYEQY
v_gene: TRBV5-4; d_gene: TRBD1; j_gene: TRBJ2-7; CDR3aa: ASSWGQGRYEQY
v_gene: TRBV24-1; d_gene: .; j_gene: TRBJ1-3; CDR3aa: ATQDSYGNTIY
v_gene: TRBV19; d_gene: .; j_gene: TRBJ1-6; CDR3aa: ASSNGGYNSPLH